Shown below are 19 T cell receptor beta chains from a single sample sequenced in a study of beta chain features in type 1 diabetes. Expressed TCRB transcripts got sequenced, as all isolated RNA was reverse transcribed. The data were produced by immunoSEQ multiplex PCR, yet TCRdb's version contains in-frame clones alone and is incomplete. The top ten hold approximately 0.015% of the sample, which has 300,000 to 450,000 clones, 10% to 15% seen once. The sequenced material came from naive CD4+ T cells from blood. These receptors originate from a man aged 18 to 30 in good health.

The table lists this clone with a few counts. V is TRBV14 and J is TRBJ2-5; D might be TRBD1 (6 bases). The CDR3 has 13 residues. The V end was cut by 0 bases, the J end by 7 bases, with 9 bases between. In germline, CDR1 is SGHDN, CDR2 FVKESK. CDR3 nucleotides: TGTGCCAGCAGCCAAGAACCCAGGGGGACCCAGTACTTC. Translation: CASSQEPRGTQYF. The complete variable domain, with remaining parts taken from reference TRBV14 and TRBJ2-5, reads EAGVTQFPSHSVIEKGQTVTLRCDPISGHDNLYWYRRVMGKEIKFLLHFVKESKQDESGMPNNRFLAERTGGTYSTLKVQPAELEDSGVYFCASSQEPRGTQYFGPGTRLLVL.

CDR3 residues: CSVEGISGQGPYEQYF. CDR3 coding DNA: TGCAGCGTTGAAGGTATTAGCGGACAGGGACCCTACGAGCAGTACTTC. The chain combines TRBV29-1 with TRBJ2-5, with 8 nucleotides matching TRBD1. Judging by the DNA end, TRBJ2-7 fits better; the J call may be wrong. CDR3 length: 16 residues. Germline values: CDR1 SQVTM, CDR2 ANQGSEA.

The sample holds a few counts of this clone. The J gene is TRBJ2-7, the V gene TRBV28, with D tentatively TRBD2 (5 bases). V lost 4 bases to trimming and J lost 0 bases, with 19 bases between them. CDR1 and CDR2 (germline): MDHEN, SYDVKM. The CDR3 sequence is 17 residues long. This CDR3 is CASSSYGNPRSSYEQYF. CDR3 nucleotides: TGTGCCAGCAGTTCCTACGGGAATCCCAGGAGCTCCTACGAGCAGTACTTC.

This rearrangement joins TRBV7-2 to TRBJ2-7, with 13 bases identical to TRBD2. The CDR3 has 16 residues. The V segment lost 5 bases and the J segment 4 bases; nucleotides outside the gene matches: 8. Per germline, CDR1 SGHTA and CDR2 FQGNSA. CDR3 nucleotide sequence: TGTGCCAGCAGCCTCAGACTAGCGGGGGGAACTTACGAGCAGTACTTC. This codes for CASSLRLAGGTYEQYF.

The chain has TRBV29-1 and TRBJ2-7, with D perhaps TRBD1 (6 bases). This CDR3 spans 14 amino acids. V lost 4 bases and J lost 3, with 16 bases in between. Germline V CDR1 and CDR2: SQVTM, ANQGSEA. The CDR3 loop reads CSVVTAGVVYEQYF. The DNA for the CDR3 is TGCAGCGTTGTTACGGCAGGGGTGGTCTACGAGCAGTACTTC.

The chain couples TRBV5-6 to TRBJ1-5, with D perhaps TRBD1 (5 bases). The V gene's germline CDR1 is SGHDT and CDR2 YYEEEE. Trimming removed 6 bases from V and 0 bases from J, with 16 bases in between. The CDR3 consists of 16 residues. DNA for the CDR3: TGTGCCAGCACTACCTGGGGGAGGGTTAGCAATCAGCCCCAGCATTTT. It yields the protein CASTTWGRVSNQPQHF. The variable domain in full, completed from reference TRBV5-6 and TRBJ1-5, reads DAGVTQSPTHLIKTRGQQVTLRCSPKSGHDTVSWYQQALGQGPQFIFQYYEEEERQRGNFPDRFSGHQFPNYSSELNVNALLLGDSALYLCASTTWGRVSNQPQHFGDGTRLSIL.

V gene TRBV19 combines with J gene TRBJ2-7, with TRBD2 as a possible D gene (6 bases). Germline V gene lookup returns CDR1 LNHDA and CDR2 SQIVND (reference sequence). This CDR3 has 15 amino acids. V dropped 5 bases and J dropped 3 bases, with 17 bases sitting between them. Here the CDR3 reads CASSSSEGSLYEQYF. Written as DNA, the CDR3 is TGTGCCAGTAGTTCCTCGGAGGGGTCCCTCTACGAGCAGTACTTC. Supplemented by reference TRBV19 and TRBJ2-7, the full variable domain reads DGGITQSPKYLFRKEGQNVTLSCEQNLNHDAMYWYRQDPGQGLRLIYYSQIVNDFQKGDIAEGYSVSREKKESFPLTVTSAQKNPTAFYLCASSSSEGSLYEQYFGPGTRLTVT.

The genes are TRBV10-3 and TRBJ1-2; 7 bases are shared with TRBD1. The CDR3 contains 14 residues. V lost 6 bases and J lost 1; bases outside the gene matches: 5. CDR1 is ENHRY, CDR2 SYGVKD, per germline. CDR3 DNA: TGTGCCATCAGCTTGACAGGGCTTAACTATGGCTACACCTTC. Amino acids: CAISLTGLNYGYTF.

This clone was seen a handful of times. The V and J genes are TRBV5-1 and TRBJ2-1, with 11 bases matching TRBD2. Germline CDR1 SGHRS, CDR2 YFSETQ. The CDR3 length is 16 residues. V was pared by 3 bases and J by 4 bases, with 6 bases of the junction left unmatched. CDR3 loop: CASSSLSGGAYNEQFF. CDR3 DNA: TGCGCCAGCAGCTCGCTTAGCGGGGGGGCTTACAATGAGCAGTTCTTC.

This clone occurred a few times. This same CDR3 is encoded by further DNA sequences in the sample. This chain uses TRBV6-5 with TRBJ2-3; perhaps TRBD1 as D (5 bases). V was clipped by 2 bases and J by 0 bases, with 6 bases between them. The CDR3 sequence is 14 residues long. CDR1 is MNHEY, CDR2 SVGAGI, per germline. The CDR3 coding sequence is TGTGCCAGCAGTTACGGGGCTAGCACAGATACGCAGTATTTT. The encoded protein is CASSYGASTDTQYF.

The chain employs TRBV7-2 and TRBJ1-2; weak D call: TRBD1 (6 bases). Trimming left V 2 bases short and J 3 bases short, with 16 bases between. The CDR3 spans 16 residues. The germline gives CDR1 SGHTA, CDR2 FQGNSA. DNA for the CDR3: TGTGCCAGCAGCTTACAAAGGACAGCCCGGGACTATGGCTACACCTTC. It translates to CASSLQRTARDYGYTF.

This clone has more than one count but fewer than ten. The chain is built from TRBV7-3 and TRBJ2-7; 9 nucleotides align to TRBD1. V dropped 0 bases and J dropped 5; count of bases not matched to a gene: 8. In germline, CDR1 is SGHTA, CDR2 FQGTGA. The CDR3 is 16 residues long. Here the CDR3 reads CASSLTPGTGSNEQYF. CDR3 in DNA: TGTGCCAGCAGCTTAACCCCTGGGACAGGGTCCAACGAGCAGTACTTC.

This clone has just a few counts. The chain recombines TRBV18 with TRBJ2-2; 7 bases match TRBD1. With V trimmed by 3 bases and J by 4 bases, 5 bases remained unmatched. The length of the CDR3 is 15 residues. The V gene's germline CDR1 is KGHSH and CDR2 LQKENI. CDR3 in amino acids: CASSPGTVSTGELFF. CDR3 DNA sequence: TGTGCCAGCTCACCCGGGACAGTGAGCACCGGGGAGCTGTTTTTT.

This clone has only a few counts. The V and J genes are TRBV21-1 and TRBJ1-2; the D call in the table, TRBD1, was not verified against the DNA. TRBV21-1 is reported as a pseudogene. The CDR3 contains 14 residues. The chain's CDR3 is CASSIGQGRDGYTF. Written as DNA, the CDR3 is TGTGCCAGCAGCATTGGACAGGGGAGAGATGGCTACACCTTC.

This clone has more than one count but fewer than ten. The CDR3 region has the DNA TGTGCCAGCACCTCAGCGGGCAAAGAGACCCAGTACTTC. It yields the protein CASTSAGKETQYF. V gene TRBV28 combines with J gene TRBJ2-5; maybe TRBD2 (6 bases). This CDR3 has 13 residues. The germline gives CDR1 MDHEN, CDR2 SYDVKM. The ends were cut back, 7 bases at V and 3 bases at J, with 12 bases in the middle. The variable domain in full, with the rest retrieved from reference TRBV28 and TRBJ2-5, is DVKVTQSSRYLVKRTGEKVFLECVQDMDHENMFWYRQDPGLGLRLIYFSYDVKMKEKGDIPEGYSVSREKKERFSLILESASTNQTSMYLCASTSAGKETQYFGPGTRLLVL.

The DNA of the CDR3 is TGTGCCAGCAGCACAAAAAAGGACAGAGCCTACAATGAGCAGTTCTTC. Amino acids: CASSTKKDRAYNEQFF. V and J are TRBV5-4 and TRBJ2-1, with a tentative D call TRBD1 (6 bases). Germline values: CDR1 SGHNT, CDR2 YYREEE (reference sequence). There are 16 residues in the CDR3. The ends were cut back, 4 bases at V and 2 bases at J, with 16 bases in the middle.

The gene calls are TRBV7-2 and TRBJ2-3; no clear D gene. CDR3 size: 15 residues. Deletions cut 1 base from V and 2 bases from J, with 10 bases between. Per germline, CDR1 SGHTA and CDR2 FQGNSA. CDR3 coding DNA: TGTGCCAGCAGCTTAGGCTCAACTATCACAGATACGCAGTATTTT. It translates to CASSLGSTITDTQYF. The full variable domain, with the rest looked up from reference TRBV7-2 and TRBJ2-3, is GAGVSQSPSNKVTEKGKDVELRCDPISGHTALYWYRQSLGQGLEFLIYFQGNSAPDKSGLPSDRFSAERTGGSVSTLTIQRTQQEDSAVYLCASSLGSTITDTQYFGPGTRLTVL.

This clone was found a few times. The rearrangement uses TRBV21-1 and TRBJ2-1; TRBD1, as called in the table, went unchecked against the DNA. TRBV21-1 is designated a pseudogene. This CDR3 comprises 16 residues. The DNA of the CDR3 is TGTGCCAGCAGCAAAGGCCTCGCCAGCTCCTACAATGAGCAGTTCTTC. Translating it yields CASSKGLASSYNEQFF.

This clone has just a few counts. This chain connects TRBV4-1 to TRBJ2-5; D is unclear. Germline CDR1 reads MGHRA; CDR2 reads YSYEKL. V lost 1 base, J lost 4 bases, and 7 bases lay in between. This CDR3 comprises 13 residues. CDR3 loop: CASSQVGPETQYF. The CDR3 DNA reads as TGCGCCAGCAGCCAAGTGGGCCCAGAGACCCAGTACTTC.